Below, 27 T cell receptor beta chains from the same sample are listed, as sequenced in a study of blood T cell repertoires in COVID-19. The table came from immunoSEQ multiplex PCR; TCRdb's copy has only in-frame clones and leaves some out. Of 120,000 to 150,000 clones in the sample, approximately 91% were seen once. The material sequenced was peripheral blood. Receptors were obtained from a human donor in a cohort sampled during active COVID-19.

The chain employs TRBV27 and TRBJ1-4; 10 nucleotides align to TRBD1. Germline assignment: CDR1 MNHEY and CDR2 SMNVEV (reference sequence). Losses at the gene ends were 6 bases for V and 8 bases for J; bases not matched to a gene: 15. The CDR3 runs 17 residues. The CDR3 region has the DNA TGTGCCAGCAGCTTTACGGGGACAGGGGCTGTCAGAGAAAAACTGTTTTTT. Translated, it gives CASSFTGTGAVREKLFF. The full variable domain, rest sourced from reference TRBV27 and TRBJ1-4, is EAQVTQNPRYLITVTGKKLTVTCSQNMNHEYMSWYRQDPGLGLRQIYYSMNVEVTDKGDVPEGYKVSRKEKRNFPLILESPSPNQTSLYFCASSFTGTGAVREKLFFGSGTQLSVL.

The chain recombines TRBV7-9 with TRBJ2-7, with D uncertain. The CDR3 is 14 residues long. Trimming shortened V by 4 bases and J by 4 bases, and 14 bases separated the two germline ends. Germline loops: CDR1 SEHNR, CDR2 FQNEAQ (reference sequence). CDR3 region: CASSSLILPYEQYF. CDR3 bases: TGTGCCAGCAGCTCCCTGATACTTCCATACGAGCAGTACTTC.

The gene calls are TRBV5-1 and TRBJ2-6; the match to TRBD2 covers 11 bases. The CDR3 is 20 amino acids. CDR1 is SGHRS and CDR2 is YFSETQ in the germline V gene. V was clipped by 5 bases and J by 0 bases; unmatched bases: 13. The CDR3 DNA is TGCGCCAGCAGTCCCACCACTAGCGGGGGCCGGAGCTCTGGGGCCAACGTCCTGACTTTC. Protein: CASSPTTSGGRSSGANVLTF.

This clone was recorded only once. The genes are TRBV3-1 (or the pseudogene TRBV3-2) and TRBJ2-7; D is unclear. Per germline, CDR1 LGHDT and CDR2 YNNKEL (reference sequence). V dropped 6 bases and J dropped 2 bases, with 8 bases sitting between them. The CDR3 loop spans 12 amino acids. The CDR3 region is CASSQSPYEQYF. The CDR3 nucleotides read TGTGCCAGCAGTCAGTCCCCCTACGAGCAGTACTTC.

J is TRBJ2-7 and V is TRBV5-5, with TRBD2 identical over 9 bases. The CDR3 length is 15 residues. V lost 0 bases to trimming and J lost 4 bases; unmatched junction nucleotides: 5. Germline CDR1 reads SGHKS; CDR2 reads YYEKEE (reference sequence). CDR3 DNA sequence: TGTGCCAGCAGCTTGGGTCTAGCGGGGTATTACGAGCAGTACTTC. The encoded protein is CASSLGLAGYYEQYF.

The genes are TRBV2 and TRBJ2-7, with TRBD1 matching over 9 bases. Germline CDR1 and CDR2: SNHLY and FYNNEI. The CDR3 is made up of 14 amino acids. Trimming cost V 8 bases and J 3 bases; bases outside gene matches: 8. The CDR3: CASPTRDRDYEQYF. CDR3 nucleotide sequence: TGTGCCAGCCCTACCCGGGACAGGGACTACGAGCAGTACTTC.

The chain recombines TRBV4-2 with TRBJ2-7, with D perhaps matching TRBD1 (5 bases). The germline gives CDR1 LGHNA, CDR2 YNFKEQ. Trimming cost V 0 bases and J 8 bases, with 11 bases left between them. This CDR3 has 13 residues. The chain's CDR3 is CASSQEKGFQQYF. The CDR3 nucleotides read TGTGCCAGCAGCCAAGAAAAGGGGTTTCAGCAGTACTTC.

The gene calls are TRBV6-6 and TRBJ1-4; 9 positions match TRBD1. V shed 2 bases, J shed 10 bases, and the junction held 5 bases outside the gene matches. CDR1 is MNHNY, CDR2 SVGAGI, per germline (reference sequence). The CDR3 has 14 amino acids. The CDR3 reads CASSYTTGGIKLFF. CDR3 in DNA: TGTGCCAGCAGTTACACTACAGGGGGCATAAAACTGTTTTTT.

The rearrangement links TRBV4-2 to TRBJ2-2; 7 bases are shared with TRBD1. The CDR3 covers 17 residues. V was clipped by 5 bases and J by 5 bases; unmatched bases: 14. CDR1 and CDR2 from the germline V gene are LGHNA and YNFKEQ. CDR3 sequence reads: CASSAELLGGRTGELFF. The CDR3, as DNA: TGTGCCAGCAGCGCAGAGTTACTAGGGGGCCGGACCGGGGAGCTGTTTTTT.

The chain is built from TRBV5-1 and TRBJ1-1, with D unclear. This CDR3 contains 16 residues. CDR1 and CDR2 from the germline V gene are SGHRS and YFSETQ. V was pared by 0 bases and J by 4 bases, with 16 bases between. The DNA for the CDR3 is TGCGCCAGCAGCTTGGTAGCGCGTCTAAGGAGCACTGAAGCTTTCTTT. This gives the protein CASSLVARLRSTEAFF.

The J gene is TRBJ1-5, the V gene TRBV6-5; TRBD1 matches at 9 bases. With V trimmed by 9 bases and J by 6 bases, 9 bases remained unmatched. This CDR3 is 14 amino acids long. The V gene's germline CDR1 is MNHEY and CDR2 SVGAGI. This chain's CDR3 is CASSGTGYGQPQHF. The CDR3 region has the DNA TGTGCCAGTTCCGGGACAGGGTACGGTCAGCCCCAGCATTTT.

The chain uses TRBV29-1 and TRBJ2-5, with 7 bases matching TRBD2. This CDR3 region has 15 residues. The germline V gene encodes CDR1 SQVTM and CDR2 ANQGSEA. The ends lost 6 bases at V and 2 bases at J; junction bases unmatched: 12. The CDR3 protein is CSVAGTTSAQETQYF. The CDR3 DNA follows: TGCAGCGTCGCGGGAACCACTAGCGCACAAGAGACCCAGTACTTC. Complete variable domain (other parts from reference TRBV29-1 and TRBJ2-5): SAVISQKPSRDICQRGTSLTIQCQVDSQVTMMFWYRQQPGQSLTLIATANQGSEATYESGFVIDKFPISRPNLTFSTLTVSNMSPEDSSIYLCSVAGTTSAQETQYFGPGTRLLVL.

The chain recombines TRBV28 with TRBJ2-1, with D tentatively TRBD1 (6 bases). V shed 3 bases and J shed 4 bases, with 10 bases lying between them. This CDR3 is 14 amino acids long. CDR1 and CDR2 from the germline V gene are MDHEN and SYDVKM. The DNA for the CDR3 is TGTGCCAGCAGTTTTACAGGGCATTACAATGAGCAGTTCTTC. Encoded protein: CASSFTGHYNEQFF.

V and J are TRBV7-8 and TRBJ2-7; 7 bases are a match to TRBD2. Germline CDR1 reads SGHVS; CDR2 reads FQNEAQ. V was pared by 1 base and J by 6 bases, with 12 bases of the junction left unmatched. The CDR3 spans 16 residues. The CDR3 here is CASSLVARSGKAEQYF. CDR3 nucleotide sequence: TGTGCCAGCAGCTTAGTCGCGAGAAGCGGGAAGGCCGAGCAGTACTTC. Complete variable domain (other parts from reference TRBV7-8 and TRBJ2-7): GAGVSQSPRYKVAKRGQDVALRCDPISGHVSLFWYQQALGQGPEFLTYFQNEAQLDKSGLPSDRFFAERPEGSVSTLKIQRTQQEDSAVYLCASSLVARSGKAEQYFGPGTRLTVT.

CDR3 in amino acids: CASSPQGIRTGELFF. For the CDR3, the DNA is TGCGCCAGCAGCCCACAGGGGATTAGGACCGGGGAGCTGTTTTTT. The V gene is TRBV4-3, the J gene TRBJ2-2; 7 nucleotides match TRBD1. CDR3 length equals 15 residues. Per germline, CDR1 LGHNA and CDR2 YSLEER. The V and J ends lost 4 bases and 5 bases, in that order; junction bases with no gene match: 7.

The V and J genes are TRBV9 and TRBJ2-1; D may be TRBD2 (5 bases). V dropped 0 bases and J dropped 2 bases, with 12 bases sitting between them. Germline-derived CDR1 and CDR2 are SGDLS and YYNGEE. There are 16 residues in the CDR3. The CDR3 sequence is CASSVDGSVTYNEQFF. The CDR3 nucleotides read TGTGCCAGCAGCGTAGACGGTAGCGTGACCTACAATGAGCAGTTCTTC.

This clone occurred once. The chain couples TRBV15 to TRBJ2-1; 7 nucleotides match TRBD2. This CDR3 spans 17 amino acids. Looked up from germline, CDR1 is LNHNV and CDR2 is YYDKDF (reference sequence). V shed 0 bases, J shed 9 bases, and the junction held 14 bases outside the gene matches. CDR3 in amino acids: CATSRDRSQTGGGEQFF. The CDR3, as DNA: TGTGCCACCAGCAGAGATCGGTCTCAGACGGGGGGTGGTGAGCAGTTCTTC.

This clone was detected only a few times. The gene calls are TRBV14 and TRBJ2-5, with D possibly matching TRBD2 (5 bases). The CDR3 runs 18 residues. The V end was cut by 4 bases, the J end by 1 base, with 22 bases between. Germline V gene data show CDR1 as SGHDN and CDR2 as FVKESK. The CDR3 sequence is CASSRPARAPPLQETQYF. The CDR3 DNA is TGTGCCAGCAGCCGCCCTGCGAGGGCCCCACCCCTCCAAGAGACCCAGTACTTC.

In this sample, this clone turned up a few times. V gene TRBV19 combines with J gene TRBJ2-2; D possibly corresponds to TRBD1 (5 bases). The germline V and J ends were trimmed by 3 bases and 9 bases, with 14 bases remaining between them. The V gene's germline CDR1 is LNHDA and CDR2 SQIVND (reference sequence). This CDR3 has 14 amino acids. The CDR3 bases are TGTGCCAGTAGTATTGCGCAGCAGGGCCGGGAGCTGTTTTTT. As protein: CASSIAQQGRELFF.

V is TRBV9 and J is TRBJ2-1, with 11 bases fitting TRBD2. V was clipped by 3 bases and J by 2 bases; unmatched bases: 13. The CDR3 is 19 residues long. Germline CDR1 SGDLS, CDR2 YYNGEE. CDR3 sequence (DNA): TGTGCCAGCAGCGAGAGGGGACTAGCGGATTTTTCCCCCTACAATGAGCAGTTCTTC. It translates to CASSERGLADFSPYNEQFF.

This chain links TRBV11-2 with TRBJ2-3, with 8 nucleotides matching TRBD2. The CDR3 has 15 amino acids. Germline V gives CDR1 SGHAT, CDR2 FQNNGV. V trimming: 3 bases; J trimming: 2 bases; junction bases outside the gene matches: 4. The CDR3 nucleotides are TGTGCCAGCAGCTTGAATAGCGGGAACACAGATACGCAGTATTTT. Translation gives CASSLNSGNTDTQYF. Filled out from reference TRBV11-2 and TRBJ2-3, the complete variable domain reads EAGVAQSPRYKIIEKRQSVAFWCNPISGHATLYWYQQILGQGPKLLIQFQNNGVVDDSQLPKDRFSAERLKGVDSTLKIQPAKLEDSAVYLCASSLNSGNTDTQYFGPGTRLTVL.

CDR3 nucleotides: TGTGCCAGCAGTTCTTCCGGGGGGAACACTGAAGCTTTCTTT. This translates into CASSSSGGNTEAFF. The chain combines TRBV6-5 with TRBJ1-1, with a weak D call TRBD1 (5 bases). Germline CDR1 is MNHEY and CDR2 is SVGAGI. The V end lost 4 bases, the J end lost 1 base, and 10 bases lay between the germline ends. This CDR3 is built from 14 residues.

This clone appeared a few times. J is TRBJ1-4 and V is TRBV28; a weak D match, TRBD1 (6 bases). The ends were cut back, 3 bases at V and 3 bases at J, with 14 bases in the middle. CDR3 length equals 16 residues. Germline V gene lookup returns CDR1 MDHEN and CDR2 SYDVKM. The CDR3 coding sequence is TGTGCCAGCAGTTTTTCTGGGGGCGACTCTAATGAAAAACTGTTTTTT. Its translation is CASSFSGGDSNEKLFF.

V is TRBV7-9 and J is TRBJ2-7, with 7 bases fitting TRBD2. With 0 bases clipped from V and 3 bases from J, the junction kept 5 bases outside the gene matches. The length of the CDR3 is 15 residues. Per the germline V gene, CDR1 is SEHNR and CDR2 is FQNEAQ (reference sequence). The CDR3 is CASSLARAGDYEQYF. The CDR3, as DNA: TGTGCCAGCAGCTTAGCGCGGGCGGGGGACTACGAGCAGTACTTC.

As DNA, the CDR3 is TGTGCCAGCAGTGAGATCAGGGGGCGCGGTGAAAAACTGTTTTTT. This gives the protein CASSEIRGRGEKLFF. This sequence joins TRBV2 and TRBJ1-4; 8 bases line up with TRBD1. This CDR3 has 15 residues. Trimming removed 3 bases from V and 7 bases from J; junction bases left unmatched: 7. Germline values: CDR1 SNHLY, CDR2 FYNNEI. Supplemented by reference TRBV2 and TRBJ1-4, the full variable domain reads EPEVTQTPSHQVTQMGQEVILRCVPISNHLYFYWYRQILGQKVEFLVSFYNNEISEKSEIFDDQFSVERPDGSNFTLKIRSTKLEDSAMYFCASSEIRGRGEKLFFGSGTQLSVL.

J is TRBJ2-4 and V is TRBV7-2; 8 positions agree with TRBD2. The CDR3 has 16 residues. Germline assignment: CDR1 SGHTA and CDR2 FQGNSA. V gave up 2 bases and J gave up 6 bases; unmatched junction bases: 9. CDR3 in amino acids: CASSLSTGGPLNIQYF. The CDR3 DNA follows: TGTGCCAGCAGCTTAAGTACGGGAGGGCCGTTAAACATTCAGTACTTC.

The genes are TRBV4-3 and TRBJ1-3; D uncertain. The V end was cut by 3 bases, the J end by 0 bases, with 9 bases between. Germline CDR1 reads LGHNA; CDR2 reads YSLEER. CDR3 length: 15 amino acids. Written as DNA, the CDR3 is TGCGCCAGCAGCCACCTCGGGAACTCTGGAAACACCATATATTTT. It codes for CASSHLGNSGNTIYF.